The 19 T cell receptor beta chains presented below share a single source sample, sequenced in a study of blood T cell repertoires in COVID-19 (dated by TCRdb to 2020 to 2021). The library was obtained by the immunoSEQ multiplex PCR assay. TCRdb mirrors the immuneACCESS table, restricted to in-frame sequences. Some clones are absent from its copies; in checked studies, under half trace to an unresolved V gene, and the reason for the others is unknown. The sample includes 35,000 to 50,000 clones, with 85% observed a single time. The ten biggest clones cover around 4% of the sample. The sample was peripheral blood. The receptor set was obtained from a man in his 60s with acute or convalescent COVID-19.

The rearrangement links TRBV28 to TRBJ2-2, with 7 bases lining up with TRBD2. The germline gives CDR1 MDHEN, CDR2 SYDVKM. With 7 bases clipped from V and 5 bases from J, the junction kept 16 bases outside the gene matches. This CDR3 region has 17 residues. The CDR3 protein is CASMSPTPGRGTGELFF. The CDR3, as DNA: TGTGCCAGCATGTCCCCCACGCCTGGGCGGGGGACCGGGGAGCTGTTTTTT.

This rearrangement joins TRBV2 to TRBJ1-4; D perhaps matches TRBD1 (6 bases). Germline values: CDR1 SNHLY, CDR2 FYNNEI. The CDR3 loop spans 13 amino acids. V dropped 7 bases and J dropped 0 bases, with 6 bases sitting between them. CDR3 DNA sequence: TGTGCCAGCAAGGGGGCAACTAATGAAAAACTGTTTTTT. This sequence encodes CASKGATNEKLFF. Full variable domain (outside the CDR3, taken from reference TRBV2 and TRBJ1-4): EPEVTQTPSHQVTQMGQEVILRCVPISNHLYFYWYRQILGQKVEFLVSFYNNEISEKSEIFDDQFSVERPDGSNFTLKIRSTKLEDSAMYFCASKGATNEKLFFGSGTQLSVL.

The chain carries TRBV9 and TRBJ2-2; a weak D match, TRBD1 (5 bases). Germline CDR1 SGDLS, CDR2 YYNGEE. CDR3 length: 16 amino acids. The V and J ends lost 0 bases and 6 bases respectively, with 15 bases between them. The CDR3 is CASSVDPRVTAGELFF. In DNA form, the CDR3 reads TGTGCCAGCAGCGTAGATCCCAGGGTGACGGCCGGGGAGCTGTTTTTT.

The gene calls are TRBV25-1 and TRBJ1-3, with TRBD1 identical over 8 bases. Germline V lookup: CDR1 MGHDK, CDR2 SYGVNS. CDR3 size: 13 residues. With V trimmed by 8 bases and J by 4 bases, 4 bases remained unmatched. This CDR3 is CASAQGEGNTIYF. The CDR3 nucleotides read TGTGCCAGCGCACAGGGGGAAGGAAACACCATATATTTT.

The chain links TRBV12-3 or TRBV12-4 to TRBJ2-7; tentatively, D is TRBD2 (6 bases). CDR3 length: 13 residues. Trimming removed 3 bases at V and 4 bases at J, with 10 bases between. The chain's CDR3 is CASSFAGSYEQYF. CDR3 nucleotide sequence: TGTGCCAGCAGTTTCGCGGGGTCATACGAGCAGTACTTC.

V and J are TRBV4-1 and TRBJ2-7; 8 bases are shared with TRBD1. Per germline, CDR1 MGHRA and CDR2 YSYEKL. Unmatched junction bases numbered 8, after V lost 4 bases and J lost 3 bases. The CDR3 has 15 amino acids. The CDR3 region is CASSPNSGTGYEQYF. CDR3 nucleotides: TGCGCCAGCAGCCCGAACTCCGGGACAGGCTACGAGCAGTACTTC.

The chain has TRBV5-1 and TRBJ2-1, with TRBD2 matching over 7 bases. The germline gives CDR1 SGHRS, CDR2 YFSETQ. Unmatched junction bases numbered 8, after V lost 3 bases and J lost 5 bases. CDR3 length equals 15 residues. The CDR3 here is CASSYQTSSNNEQFF. CDR3 nucleotides: TGCGCCAGCAGCTATCAGACTAGCTCTAACAATGAGCAGTTCTTC. Drawing the rest from reference TRBV5-1 and TRBJ2-1, the complete variable domain is KAGVTQTPRYLIKTRGQQVTLSCSPISGHRSVSWYQQTPGQGLQFLFEYFSETQRNKGNFPGRFSGRQFSNSRSEMNVSTLELGDSALYLCASSYQTSSNNEQFFGPGTRLTVL.

The V gene is TRBV10-3, the J gene TRBJ2-5; D unclear. Germline CDR1 and CDR2: ENHRY and SYGVKD. There are 14 residues in the CDR3. V lost 0 bases to trimming and J lost 5 bases, with 10 bases between them. The CDR3 spells CAISESLARETQYF. The CDR3 DNA sequence: TGTGCCATCAGTGAGTCGTTGGCGCGGGAGACCCAGTACTTC.

This chain connects TRBV5-1 to TRBJ2-5; possible D gene TRBD1, 6 bases. The CDR3 contains 16 residues. Germline CDR1 SGHRS, CDR2 YFSETQ. V was clipped by 0 bases and J by 4 bases, with 16 bases between them. The CDR3 reads CASSLEGQGRGETQYF. CDR3 DNA sequence: TGCGCCAGCAGCTTGGAGGGGCAGGGGAGAGGAGAGACCCAGTACTTC.

The rearrangement joins TRBV5-4 to TRBJ1-2, with D possibly TRBD1 on 6 matching bases. The CDR3 has 16 amino acids. Per germline, CDR1 SGHNT and CDR2 YYREEE (reference sequence). V was trimmed by 6 bases and J by 8 bases, leaving 26 bases between them. The CDR3 is CASNLGGGGDPRGYTF. CDR3 in DNA: TGTGCCAGCAACCTAGGGGGGGGCGGAGACCCCAGGGGCTACACCTTC.

This chain links TRBV7-2 with TRBJ2-7; 8 nucleotides agree with TRBD1. Trimming took 1 base from V and 6 from J; bases not matched to a gene: 5. The V gene's germline CDR1 is SGHTA and CDR2 FQGNSA. CDR3 length: 14 residues. The CDR3 reads CASSLVGTGVEQYF. DNA for the CDR3: TGTGCCAGCAGCTTAGTGGGGACAGGCGTCGAGCAGTACTTC.

This clone was recorded once. This chain joins TRBV24-1 and TRBJ1-5; no definite D call. Trimming took 4 bases from V and 3 from J, leaving 9 bases between them. Germline loops: CDR1 KGHDR, CDR2 SFDVKD. CDR3 size: 14 residues. The CDR3 DNA follows: TGTGCCACCAGTGACTCGGACTTCAATCAGCCCCAGCATTTT. Protein product: CATSDSDFNQPQHF.

J is TRBJ1-1 and V is TRBV19, with a weak D call TRBD1 (6 bases). The V gene's germline CDR1 is LNHDA and CDR2 SQIVND (reference sequence). Trimming cost V 3 bases and J 6 bases, with 11 bases left between them. The CDR3 loop spans 13 amino acids. The CDR3 spells CASSIPTGPEAFF. The CDR3 bases are TGTGCCAGTAGTATCCCGACAGGTCCTGAAGCTTTCTTT.

This clone was observed once. The chain combines TRBV7-2 with TRBJ2-7; 8 bases map to TRBD2. Germline V gene data show CDR1 as SGHTA and CDR2 as FQGNSA. The CDR3 length is 14 residues. J gave up 2 bases and V 5 bases, and 5 bases lay outside the gene matches. This CDR3 is CASSLREGPYEQYF. DNA of the CDR3: TGTGCCAGCAGCCTCCGGGAGGGACCCTACGAGCAGTACTTC.

The rearrangement joins TRBV19 to TRBJ2-4; 7 nucleotides match TRBD1. V shed 3 bases and J 4 bases; nucleotides not matched to a gene: 6. Looked up from germline, CDR1 is LNHDA and CDR2 is SQIVND (reference sequence). This CDR3 has 15 amino acids. In nucleotides, the CDR3 is TGTGCCAGTAGTATTATAGGGGGCGGTAAAAACATTCAGTACTTC. It yields the protein CASSIIGGGKNIQYF.

The chain combines TRBV20-1 with TRBJ1-1; no clear D. Germline V lookup: CDR1 DFQATT, CDR2 SNEGSKA (reference sequence). CDR3 length equals 11 residues. The V gene lost 0 bases and the J gene lost 11 bases, with 10 bases spanning the gap. Here the CDR3 DNA reads TGCAGTGCTAGAGACGGTCCTAGGGCTTTCTTT. The encoded protein is CSARDGPRAFF.

This chain links TRBV28 with TRBJ2-2; 9 positions match TRBD1. The CDR3 contains 15 residues. CDR1 and CDR2 (germline): MDHEN, SYDVKM. Losses at the gene ends were 7 bases for V and 2 bases for J; bases not matched to a gene: 5. The CDR3 DNA follows: TGTGCCAGCAAGGCGGGACAGGGAAACACCGGGGAGCTGTTTTTT. Amino acid sequence: CASKAGQGNTGELFF. Full variable domain (rest looked up from reference TRBV28 and TRBJ2-2): DVKVTQSSRYLVKRTGEKVFLECVQDMDHENMFWYRQDPGLGLRLIYFSYDVKMKEKGDIPEGYSVSREKKERFSLILESASTNQTSMYLCASKAGQGNTGELFFGEGSRLTVL.

CDR3 nucleotide sequence: TGTGCCAGCAGCCAACATCTCTTTGGGTCTAGCGGGGACAATGAGCAGTTCTTC. Protein sequence: CASSQHLFGSSGDNEQFF. The gene calls are TRBV14 and TRBJ2-1; 9 nucleotides align to TRBD2. CDR3 length: 18 residues. J was trimmed by 5 bases and V by 2 bases; bases with no gene match: 13. Germline CDR1 SGHDN, CDR2 FVKESK.

V gene TRBV6-5 combines with J gene TRBJ1-3; D gene unclear. The germline V and J ends were trimmed by 5 bases and 2 bases, with 10 bases remaining between them. CDR1 and CDR2 from the germline V gene are MNHEY and SVGAGI. The CDR3 has 14 residues. CDR3 amino acids: CASSPELTGNTIYF. CDR3 DNA: TGTGCCAGCAGTCCGGAGTTAACTGGAAACACCATATATTTT.